This T cell receptor beta chain was found in a study of blood T cells in healthy people across ages. V dropped 6 bases and J dropped 4; count of bases not matched to a gene: 8. The CDR3 contains 14 residues. Germline CDR1 is MNHNS and CDR2 is SASEGT. Using a J-beta primer mix together with a sample-barcoded 5' primer, a second PCR was run for roughly 7 to 12 cycles. TCRdb re-called the 5' RACE reads through MiXCR, storing one row per CDR3 protein. Of 800,000 to 900,000 distinct CDR3 sequences listed, about 59% are singletons. This clonotype was seen a few times. Material for sequencing was blood. V and J are TRBV6-1 and TRBJ1-2, with 7 positions matching TRBD1. This sequence originates from a man under 40 in good health. CDR3 amino acids: CASSRQGRAYGYTF. CDR3 coding DNA: TGTGCCAGCAGCCGACAGGGACGGGCCTATGGCTACACCTTC.